These T cell receptor beta chains were read from a single sample in a study of cytomegalovirus exposure and HLA in healthy donors. This table comes from immunoSEQ multiplex PCR, and its TCRdb copy is limited to in-frame clones, with some not included. The table lists about 130,000 clones, over 60% of them singletons. Sequenced: PBMCs. These receptors originate from a man aged 45-60 years in good health and CMV-seronegative. The CDR3 runs from the conserved cysteine through the conserved F or W. D genes are given only for firm matches. The size field is filled for only some rows; it gives once, few, many or a size class.

d_gene,v_gene,j_gene,abundance,CDR3aa,CDR3nt
NA,TRBV28,TRBJ2-1,NA,CASREPSGTSQFF,TGTGCCAGCAGAGAACCCTCCGGGACTTCGCAGTTCTTC
NA,TRBV6-5,TRBJ1-2,NA,CASSPQETYGYTF,TGTGCCAGCAGTCCACAGGAGACCTATGGCTACACCTTC
NA,TRBV4-3,TRBJ1-1,few,CASSPNGGRGTEAFF,TGCGCCAGCAGCCCGAACGGCGGGAGAGGCACTGAAGCTTTCTTT
NA,TRBV4-2,TRBJ2-7,NA,CASSQGYDSSYEQYF,TGTGCCAGCAGCCAAGGCTATGACAGCTCCTACGAGCAGTACTTC
TRBD1,TRBV7-2,TRBJ1-1,NA,CASSLGQGAKTEAFF,TGTGCCAGCAGCTTAGGACAGGGGGCTAAGACTGAAGCTTTCTTT
NA,TRBV2,TRBJ1-4,few,CASSDKGRGTNEKLFF,TGTGCCAGCAGTGATAAGGGTAGGGGGACTAATGAAAAACTGTTTTTT
TRBD1,TRBV6-1,TRBJ2-1,NA,CASSEGRQGIWGEQFF,TGTGCCAGCAGTGAGGGGCGACAGGGGATATGGGGTGAGCAGTTCTTC
TRBD2,TRBV28,TRBJ2-1,NA,CASTTLEAGGRNEQFF,TGTGCCAGCACCACCCTGGAGGCGGGGGGACGCAATGAGCAGTTCTTC
NA,TRBV18,TRBJ2-5,NA,CASSPGLRETQYF,TGTGCCAGCTCACCCGGGTTGAGGGAGACCCAGTACTTC
NA,TRBV28,TRBJ2-1,NA,CASNTEGVEQFF,TGTGCCAGCAATACTGAAGGGGTTGAGCAGTTCTTC
NA,TRBV6-6,TRBJ1-1,NA,CASTLGAGMNTEAFF,TGTGCCAGCACTTTGGGGGCAGGAATGAACACTGAAGCTTTCTTT
NA,TRBV7-2,TRBJ1-4,once,CASSEQGSDEKLFF,TGTGCCAGCAGTGAACAGGGTTCCGATGAAAAACTGTTTTTT
NA,TRBV6-5,TRBJ1-1,NA,CASKSNRLNTEAFF,TGTGCCAGCAAATCCAACAGGTTGAACACTGAAGCTTTCTTT
NA,TRBV5-5,TRBJ1-2,NA,CASSLELTGYGYTF,TGTGCCAGCAGCTTGGAGTTGACAGGCTATGGCTACACCTTC
TRBD1,TRBV5-4,TRBJ1-2,few,CASNLDRAYGYTF,TGTGCCAGCAACTTGGACAGGGCGTATGGCTACACCTTC
NA,TRBV5-1,TRBJ1-2,NA,CASSLSGQTFYGYTF,TGCGCCAGCAGCTTAAGCGGGCAGACCTTCTATGGCTACACCTTC
NA,TRBV9,TRBJ1-1,NA,CASSVGTANTEAFF,TGTGCCAGCAGCGTAGGGACAGCCAACACTGAAGCTTTCTTT
TRBD1,TRBV2,TRBJ1-6,NA,CASKALGTGYNSPLHF,TGTGCCAGCAAGGCCCTTGGGACAGGGTATAATTCACCCCTCCACTTT
TRBD1,TRBV6-1,TRBJ1-4,NA,CASSELTGEGEKLFF,TGTGCCAGCAGTGAGTTGACAGGGGAGGGAGAAAAACTGTTTTTT
NA,TRBV6-5,TRBJ1-5,NA,CASSPGLNSNQPQHF,TGTGCCAGCAGTCCGGGACTGAATAGCAATCAGCCCCAGCATTTT
NA,TRBV7-3,TRBJ2-2,few,CASSLNPLDSQNTGELFF,TGTGCCAGCAGCTTAAACCCCCTGGACAGTCAGAACACCGGGGAGCTGTTTTTT
NA,TRBV6-5,TRBJ1-3,few,CASSYGIGSSGNTIYF,TGTGCCAGCAGTTACGGTATCGGTAGCTCTGGAAACACCATATATTTT
NA,TRBV7-3,TRBJ1-3,NA,CASSLPGTGNTIYF,TGTGCCAGCAGCTTACCAGGGACTGGAAACACCATATATTTT
NA,TRBV11-2,TRBJ1-1,NA,CASSLGRNTEAFF,TGTGCCAGCAGCTTAGGCAGGAACACTGAAGCTTTCTTT
TRBD1,TRBV28,TRBJ1-6,few,CASSLSQGNSPLHF,TGTGCCAGCAGTTTATCACAGGGGAACTCACCCCTCCACTTT
TRBD1,TRBV6-5,TRBJ1-2,NA,CASKQGQGYGYTF,TGTGCCAGCAAACAAGGACAGGGCTATGGCTACACCTTC
NA,TRBV2,TRBJ1-2,NA,CASSAGYGYTF,TGTGCCAGCAGCGCAGGGTATGGCTACACCTTC
NA,TRBV5-1,TRBJ2-1,few,CASSLGSELNEQFF,TGCGCCAGCAGCTTGGGGTCGGAGCTCAATGAGCAGTTCTTC
NA,TRBV7-9,TRBJ2-5,NA,CASSLGEDSHQETQYF,TGTGCCAGCAGCTTAGGAGAGGACTCCCACCAAGAGACCCAGTACTTC
NA,TRBV6-1,TRBJ2-5,NA,CASSADPGNQETQYF,TGTGCCAGCAGTGCCGACCCAGGTAACCAAGAGACCCAGTACTTC
NA,TRBV7-2,TRBJ2-1,NA,CASSLGDEQFF,TGTGCCAGCAGCTTAGGCGATGAGCAGTTCTTC
TRBD1,TRBV7-2,TRBJ1-2,NA,CASSLATAGTAYGYTF,TGTGCCAGCAGCTTAGCGACGGCCGGGACAGCATATGGCTACACCTTC
TRBD2,TRBV5-1,TRBJ2-1,once,CASSLGGGGAGEQFF,TGCGCCAGCAGCTTGGGAGGCGGGGGGGCTGGTGAGCAGTTCTTC
NA,TRBV11-2,TRBJ1-1,NA,CASSSARVATEAFF,TGTGCCAGCAGCTCGGCCCGGGTGGCCACTGAAGCTTTCTTT
NA,TRBV5-8,TRBJ1-3,NA,CASSLGQFSSGNTIYF,TGTGCCAGCAGCTTGGGACAGTTCTCCTCTGGAAACACCATATATTTT
TRBD1,TRBV6-6,TRBJ2-7,few,CASRTGNVHEQYF,TGTGCCAGCCGGACAGGGAACGTCCACGAGCAGTACTTC
TRBD1,TRBV6-5,TRBJ1-6,NA,CASRTGSSYNSPLHF,TGTGCCAGCAGGACAGGGAGCTCCTATAATTCACCCCTCCACTTT
NA,TRBV6-1,TRBJ1-6,few,CASSEGMRQGNSPLHF,TGTGCCAGCAGTGAAGGAATGCGGCAGGGGAATTCACCCCTCCACTTT
NA,TRBV21-1,TRBJ1-2,NA,CASSKESGPNYGYTF,TGTGCCAGCAGCAAAGAGTCAGGGCCCAACTATGGCTACACCTTC
TRBD2,TRBV7-3,TRBJ2-3,NA,CASSLSGGSTDTQYF,TGTGCCAGCAGCTTGAGCGGGGGGAGCACAGATACGCAGTATTTT
TRBD1,TRBV11-1,TRBJ1-1,NA,CASSLEVTGRNTEAFF,TGTGCCAGCAGCTTAGAAGTGACAGGGCGGAACACTGAAGCTTTCTTT
NA,TRBV6-1,TRBJ2-3,NA,CASSPRTVSTDTQYF,TGTGCCAGCAGTCCCAGGACAGTCAGCACAGATACGCAGTATTTT
NA,TRBV5-6,TRBJ2-5,NA,CASSLGGAETQYF,TGTGCCAGCAGCTTGGGTGGGGCTGAGACCCAGTACTTC
TRBD1,TRBV5-1,TRBJ2-2,NA,CASSWGQGAGAGELFF,TGCGCCAGCAGCTGGGGACAGGGGGCTGGTGCCGGGGAGCTGTTTTTT
NA,TRBV19,TRBJ1-2,NA,CASSIDTGVNYGYTF,TGTGCCAGTAGTATAGATACAGGCGTTAACTATGGCTACACCTTC
TRBD2,TRBV15,TRBJ2-3,NA,CAAQAGGFPTQYF,TGTGCCGCCCAGGCGGGGGGTTTTCCTACGCAGTATTTT
NA,TRBV19,TRBJ1-3,few,CASSRGSSGNTIYF,TGTGCCAGTAGTCGGGGGTCCTCTGGAAACACCATATATTTT
NA,TRBV19,TRBJ1-1,NA,CASGKGRQNTEAFF,TGTGCCAGTGGCAAGGGGCGGCAGAACACTGAAGCTTTCTTT
NA,TRBV9,TRBJ1-2,NA,CASSVITDRPYGYTF,TGTGCCAGCAGCGTAATAACAGACCGACCTTATGGCTACACCTTC